The 25 T cell receptor beta chains given below trace back to one sample, sequenced in a study of shared clonotypes between healthy human individuals. Sequenced by immunoSEQ multiplex PCR; TCRdb stores in-frame clones only, minus some. The sample shows 650,000 to 750,000 clones, 55% to 75% of them seen only once. The sequencing input was memory CD4+ T cells sorted from blood. Noted subset: CD45RA-negative fraction. These receptor sequences come from a woman in her twenties or thirties in good health.

The chain uses TRBV10-3 and TRBJ2-3; TRBD2 aligns across 10 bases. Germline V lookup: CDR1 ENHRY, CDR2 SYGVKD. The CDR3 spans 15 residues. V lost 6 bases and J lost 5; bases outside the gene matches: 8. For the CDR3, the DNA is TGTGCCATCAGGGAAGCGGGAGGGCCCGTAGATACGCAGTATTTT. It yields the protein CAIREAGGPVDTQYF.

The chain carries TRBV21-1 and TRBJ2-7. TRBV21-1 is shown as a pseudogene. The CDR3 spans 12 residues. CDR3 bases: TGTGCCATCCCTTACATAAGACCGAAGCAGTACTTC. It translates to CAIPYIRPKQYF.

This clone has a count of ten or more. This chain joins TRBV28 and TRBJ2-3, with 10 nucleotides matching TRBD2. The CDR3 has 17 residues. From germline, CDR1 is MDHEN and CDR2 SYDVKM. V lost 3 bases, J lost 2 bases, and 8 bases stayed unmatched. CDR3 region: CASSFRRTSGFTDTQYF. CDR3 nucleotide sequence: TGTGCCAGCAGTTTTCGTCGGACTAGCGGCTTCACAGATACGCAGTATTTT.

The CDR3 region has the DNA TGTGCCAGCAGCTTAGGCCAACAGAGCACAGATACGCAGTATTTT. This gives the protein CASSLGQQSTDTQYF. V usage is TRBV7-7 and J usage is TRBJ2-3; no clear D gene. V was shortened by 1 base and J by 0 bases, with 8 bases between the two germline ends. CDR1 and CDR2 from the germline V gene are SSHAT and FNYEAQ (reference sequence). This CDR3 spans 15 amino acids.

The chain employs TRBV15 and TRBJ1-2; D is possibly TRBD1 (6 bases). This CDR3 has 17 residues. CDR1 is LNHNV and CDR2 is YYDKDF in the germline V gene (reference sequence). Trimming took off 1 base at V and 0 bases at J, with 15 bases between the two ends. CDR3 residues: CATSRGLGQFANYGYTF. The CDR3 DNA is TGTGCCACCAGCAGAGGTCTCGGACAGTTTGCTAACTATGGCTACACCTTC.

The rearrangement uses TRBV6-5 and TRBJ2-3, with D uncertain. CDR3 length: 13 amino acids. Deletions cut 6 bases from V and 4 bases from J, with 11 bases between. Germline V gene sequence: CDR1 MNHEY, CDR2 SVGAGI. CDR3 residues: CASSPVGPDTQYF. CDR3 DNA sequence: TGTGCCAGCAGCCCCGTCGGACCAGATACGCAGTATTTT.

The chain carries TRBV11-2 and TRBJ2-7; perhaps TRBD2 as D (5 bases). The ends were cut back, 2 bases at V and 0 bases at J, with 11 bases in the middle. The germline V gene has CDR1 SGHAT and CDR2 FQNNGV. This CDR3 comprises 15 residues. Written as DNA, the CDR3 is TGTGCCAGCAGCTTATCGATAGCGATCTCCTACGAGCAGTACTTC. It specifies CASSLSIAISYEQYF. The whole variable domain, filled in from reference TRBV11-2 and TRBJ2-7, reads EAGVAQSPRYKIIEKRQSVAFWCNPISGHATLYWYQQILGQGPKLLIQFQNNGVVDDSQLPKDRFSAERLKGVDSTLKIQPAKLEDSAVYLCASSLSIAISYEQYFGPGTRLTVT.

As concerns this clone: This may stem from a read error, because a much larger clone lies one nucleotide away. The identical CDR3 is also encoded by other nucleotide sequences in the sample. This chain links TRBV11-2 with TRBJ1-1; D gene unclear. Germline V lookup: CDR1 SGHAT, CDR2 FQNNGV. The CDR3 extends over 13 amino acids. Trimming shortened V by 4 bases and J by 3 bases, and 9 bases separated the two germline ends. The CDR3 is CASSSQRDTEAFF. CDR3 sequence (DNA): TGTGCCAGCAGCTCTCAGAGGGACACTGAAGCTTTCTTT.

This chain uses TRBV28 with TRBJ1-5; possible D gene TRBD1, 5 bases. Trimming pared 7 bases from V and 3 bases from J, leaving 16 bases between. The CDR3 loop spans 15 amino acids. Germline V gene lookup returns CDR1 MDHEN and CDR2 SYDVKM. CDR3 bases: TGTGCCAGCACCCTTCAGGGACGGAACAATCAGCCCCAGCATTTT. Protein product: CASTLQGRNNQPQHF.

The chain couples TRBV7-3 to TRBJ2-2; TRBD1 is a possible D gene (5 bases). With 5 bases removed from V and 6 bases from J, the gap between germline ends came to 10 bases. CDR3 length equals 13 residues. Germline V gives CDR1 SGHTA, CDR2 FQGTGA. The CDR3 loop is CASSPDRAGELFF. The CDR3 DNA is TGTGCCAGCAGCCCTGACAGAGCCGGGGAGCTGTTTTTT.

The chain combines TRBV28 with TRBJ2-1; 7 nucleotides match TRBD1. The germline gives CDR1 MDHEN, CDR2 SYDVKM. J gave up 1 base and V 6 bases, and 6 bases lay outside the gene matches. The CDR3 has 15 residues. The CDR3 loop reads CASRQRQGSYNEQFF. The CDR3 DNA reads as TGTGCCAGCAGACAAAGACAGGGATCCTACAATGAGCAGTTCTTC.

This clone was seen ten or more times. The CDR3 DNA is TGTGCCAGCTCCTTAGTCGGACTAGCGGGAGATGAGCAGTTCTTC. Encoded protein: CASSLVGLAGDEQFF. The V and J genes are TRBV7-2 and TRBJ2-1; TRBD2 agrees at 13 bases. The CDR3 consists of 15 residues. V lost 8 bases to trimming and J lost 8 bases; unmatched junction nucleotides: 9. In germline, CDR1 is SGHTA, CDR2 FQGNSA.

The chain joins TRBV4-2 to TRBJ2-7; 11 bases fit TRBD2. There are 15 residues in the CDR3. Germline V gene sequence: CDR1 LGHNA, CDR2 YNFKEQ. With 2 bases clipped from V and 2 bases from J, the junction kept 2 bases outside the gene matches. CDR3 in DNA: TGTGCCAGCAGCCAAACTAGCGGGAGTCCCTACGAGCAGTACTTC. Protein sequence: CASSQTSGSPYEQYF.

In its sample, this clone was seen a few times. The chain links TRBV7-9 to TRBJ2-7; 8 positions match TRBD1. The junction had 8 bases not matched to a gene; V was cut back by 8 bases and J by 5 bases. This CDR3 comprises 13 residues. Per the germline V gene, CDR1 is SEHNR and CDR2 is FQNEAQ (reference sequence). Written as DNA, the CDR3 is TGTGCCAGCGTCGGACAGGGACGGAACGAGCAGTACTTC. This gives the protein CASVGQGRNEQYF.

Comments on this clone: This same CDR3 is encoded by further DNA sequences in the sample. This chain uses TRBV18 with TRBJ2-3; D gene uncertain. Germline V gives CDR1 KGHSH, CDR2 LQKENI. The germline V and J ends were trimmed by 5 bases and 2 bases, with 5 bases remaining between them. This CDR3 contains 12 residues. The CDR3 sequence: CASSSYTDTQYF. CDR3 nucleotides: TGTGCCAGCTCATCCTACACAGATACGCAGTATTTT.

V gene TRBV14 combines with J gene TRBJ2-7, with D maybe TRBD2 (6 bases). CDR1 is SGHDN and CDR2 is FVKESK in the germline V gene. There are 14 residues in the CDR3. With 4 bases removed from V and 2 bases from J, the gap between germline ends came to 12 bases. CDR3 nucleotide sequence: TGTGCCAGCAGCCCTCGTAGCGGAGCCTACGAGCAGTACTTC. Translation: CASSPRSGAYEQYF.

The rearrangement uses TRBV25-1 and TRBJ2-3, with D unclear. The CDR3 runs 18 residues. Looked up from germline, CDR1 is MGHDK and CDR2 is SYGVNS. Trimming took off 5 bases at V and 6 bases at J, with 27 bases between the two ends. The CDR3: CASSSPGKDPPRADTQYF. In DNA form, the CDR3 reads TGTGCCAGCAGTTCGCCCGGAAAGGACCCCCCGAGAGCGGATACGCAGTATTTT.

At least ten counts were recorded for this clone. This sequence joins TRBV11-2 and TRBJ1-1; TRBD1 might be the D (6 bases). The CDR3 totals 14 residues. Germline loops: CDR1 SGHAT, CDR2 FQNNGV. V shed 4 bases and J shed 5 bases, with 14 bases lying between them. Written as DNA, the CDR3 is TGTGCCAGCAGCTCACCCAGGGGCAGTACTGAAGCTTTCTTT. It codes for CASSSPRGSTEAFF. Drawing the rest from reference TRBV11-2 and TRBJ1-1, the complete variable domain is EAGVAQSPRYKIIEKRQSVAFWCNPISGHATLYWYQQILGQGPKLLIQFQNNGVVDDSQLPKDRFSAERLKGVDSTLKIQPAKLEDSAVYLCASSSPRGSTEAFFGQGTRLTVV.

J is TRBJ2-3 and V is TRBV18, with no clear D. The CDR3 consists of 16 residues. Trimming took 3 bases from V and 6 from J, leaving 19 bases between them. In germline, CDR1 is KGHSH, CDR2 LQKENI. CDR3 in amino acids: CASSPVERKARDTQYF. CDR3 nucleotide sequence: TGTGCCAGCTCACCGGTTGAGAGGAAGGCTCGGGATACGCAGTATTTT.

This CDR3 is CASSPLQGGGYEQYF. CDR3 DNA sequence: TGTGCCAGCTCACCCCTACAGGGGGGCGGATACGAGCAGTACTTC. The J gene is TRBJ2-7, the V gene TRBV18; TRBD1 matches 8 bases. The CDR3 loop spans 15 amino acids. V dropped 3 bases and J dropped 4; count of bases not matched to a gene: 8. Germline lookup yields CDR1 KGHSH and CDR2 LQKENI. Complete variable domain (other parts from reference TRBV18 and TRBJ2-7): NAGVMQNPRHLVRRRGQEARLRCSPMKGHSHVYWYRQLPEEGLKFMVYLQKENIIDESGMPKERFSAEFPKEGPSILRIQQVVRGDSAAYFCASSPLQGGGYEQYFGPGTRLTVT.

The chain joins TRBV27 to TRBJ2-6, with D uncertain. The CDR3 spans 15 residues. In germline, CDR1 is MNHEY, CDR2 SMNVEV (reference sequence). V lost 3 bases, J lost 0 bases, and 6 bases lay in between. In nucleotides, the CDR3 is TGTGCCAGCAGTTTTCTGGCCTCTGGGGCCAACGTCCTGACTTTC. Its translation: CASSFLASGANVLTF.

V and J are TRBV11-3 and TRBJ2-5, with 7 bases matching TRBD1. Losses at the gene ends were 5 bases for V and 2 bases for J; bases not matched to a gene: 5. CDR1 SGHNT and CDR2 YENEEA come from the germline V gene. This CDR3 has 14 residues. CDR3 in DNA: TGTGCCAGCAGCCAAAGGGACAGACAAGAGACCCAGTACTTC. Protein sequence: CASSQRDRQETQYF.

The rearrangement joins TRBV4-1 to TRBJ1-2; 9 nucleotides align to TRBD1. The CDR3 runs to 14 residues. CDR1 and CDR2 from the germline V gene are MGHRA and YSYEKL. J lost 7 bases, V lost 0 bases, and 3 bases had no gene match. The CDR3 loop reads CASSQEGTGFGYTF. For the CDR3, the DNA is TGCGCCAGCAGCCAAGAGGGGACAGGGTTTGGCTACACCTTC.

V and J are TRBV27 and TRBJ1-2, with 8 nucleotides matching TRBD1. Germline CDR1 MNHEY, CDR2 SMNVEV (reference sequence). V was pared by 3 bases and J by 8 bases, with 8 bases of the junction left unmatched. The CDR3 length is 14 residues. The CDR3 DNA is TGTGCCAGCAGTTTTTCGCAGGGGGCCAAGGGCTACACCTTC. This codes for CASSFSQGAKGYTF.

V gene TRBV7-9 combines with J gene TRBJ2-1, with D possibly called TRBD1 or TRBD2 (5 bases each). V shed 0 bases and J shed 0 bases, with 12 bases lying between them. CDR3 length equals 17 residues. Germline V lookup: CDR1 SEHNR, CDR2 FQNEAQ (reference sequence). The CDR3 is CASSLAGGGSSYNEQFF. The DNA of the CDR3 is TGTGCCAGCAGCTTAGCGGGTGGGGGAAGCTCCTACAATGAGCAGTTCTTC.